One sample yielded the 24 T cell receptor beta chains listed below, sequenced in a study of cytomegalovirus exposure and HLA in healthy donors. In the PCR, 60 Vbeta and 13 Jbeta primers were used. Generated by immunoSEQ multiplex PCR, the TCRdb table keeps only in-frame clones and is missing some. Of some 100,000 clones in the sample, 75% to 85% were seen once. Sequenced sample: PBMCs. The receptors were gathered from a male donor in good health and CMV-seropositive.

Written as DNA, the CDR3 is TGCGCCAGCAGCCAAGTGGATCTAGGACTTACCTACGGCGAGCAGTACTTC. This translates into CASSQVDLGLTYGEQYF. This chain links TRBV4-1 with TRBJ2-7, with a possible D match to TRBD2 (5 bases). The V gene's germline CDR1 is MGHRA and CDR2 YSYEKL. V lost 1 base, J lost 6 bases, and 22 bases lay in between. The CDR3 spans 17 residues.

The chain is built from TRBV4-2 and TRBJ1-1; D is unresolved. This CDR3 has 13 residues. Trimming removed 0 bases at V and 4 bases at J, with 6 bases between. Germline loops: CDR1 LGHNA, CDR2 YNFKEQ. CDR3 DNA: TGTGCCAGCAGCCAAGATTCAGGCACTGAAGCTTTCTTT. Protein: CASSQDSGTEAFF.

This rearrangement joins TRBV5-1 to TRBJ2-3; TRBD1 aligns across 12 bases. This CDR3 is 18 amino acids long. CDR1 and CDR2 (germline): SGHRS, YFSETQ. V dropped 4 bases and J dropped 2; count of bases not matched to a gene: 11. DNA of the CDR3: TGCGCCAGCAGCGGGGGGACAGGGGGCGAGAGACACACAGATACGCAGTATTTT. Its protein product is CASSGGTGGERHTDTQYF.

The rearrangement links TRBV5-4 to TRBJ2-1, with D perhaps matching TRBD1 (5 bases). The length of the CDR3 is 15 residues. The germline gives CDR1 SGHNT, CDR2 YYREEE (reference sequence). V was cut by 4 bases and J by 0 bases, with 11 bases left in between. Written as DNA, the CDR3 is TGTGCCAGCAGCCATAGGGGTCCCTCCTACAATGAGCAGTTCTTC. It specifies CASSHRGPSYNEQFF.

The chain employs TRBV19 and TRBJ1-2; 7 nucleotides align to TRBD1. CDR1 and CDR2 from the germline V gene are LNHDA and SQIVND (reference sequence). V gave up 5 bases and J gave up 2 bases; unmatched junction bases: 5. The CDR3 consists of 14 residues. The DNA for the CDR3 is TGTGCCAGTAGTTTGGAGACAGGGAACTATGGCTACACCTTC. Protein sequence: CASSLETGNYGYTF.

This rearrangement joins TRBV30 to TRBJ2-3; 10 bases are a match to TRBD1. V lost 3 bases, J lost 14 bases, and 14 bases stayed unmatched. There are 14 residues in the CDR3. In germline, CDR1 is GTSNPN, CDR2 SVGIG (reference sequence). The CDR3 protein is CAWSPGTGASRWYF. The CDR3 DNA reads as TGTGCCTGGAGCCCCGGGACAGGGGCCTCACGGTGGTATTTT.

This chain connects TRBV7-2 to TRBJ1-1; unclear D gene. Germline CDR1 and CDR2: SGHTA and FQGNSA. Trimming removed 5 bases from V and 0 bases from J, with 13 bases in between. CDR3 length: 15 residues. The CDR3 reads CASSPLVVMNTEAFF. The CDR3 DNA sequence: TGTGCCAGCAGCCCCCTTGTAGTGATGAACACTGAAGCTTTCTTT.

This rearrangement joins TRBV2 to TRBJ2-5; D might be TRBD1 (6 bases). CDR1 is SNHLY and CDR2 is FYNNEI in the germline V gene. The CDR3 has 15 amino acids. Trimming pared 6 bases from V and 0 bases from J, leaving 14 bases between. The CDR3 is CASSPGHLYQETQYF. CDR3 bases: TGTGCCAGCAGCCCGGGACATCTGTACCAAGAGACCCAGTACTTC. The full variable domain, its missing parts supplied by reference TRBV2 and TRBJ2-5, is EPEVTQTPSHQVTQMGQEVILRCVPISNHLYFYWYRQILGQKVEFLVSFYNNEISEKSEIFDDQFSVERPDGSNFTLKIRSTKLEDSAMYFCASSPGHLYQETQYFGPGTRLLVL.

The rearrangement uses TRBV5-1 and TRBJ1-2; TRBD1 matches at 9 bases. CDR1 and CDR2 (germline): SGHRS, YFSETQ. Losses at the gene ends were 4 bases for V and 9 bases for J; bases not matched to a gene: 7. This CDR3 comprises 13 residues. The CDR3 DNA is TGCGCCAGCAGCGCTGGCGGGACAGGGAGCTACACCTTC. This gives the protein CASSAGGTGSYTF.

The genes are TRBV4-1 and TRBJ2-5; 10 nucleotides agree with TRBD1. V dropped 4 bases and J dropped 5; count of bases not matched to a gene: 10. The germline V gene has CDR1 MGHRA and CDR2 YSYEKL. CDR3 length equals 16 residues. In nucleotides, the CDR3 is TGCGCCAGCAGCCCCCTGGAGAAGGGACAGGGGGAGACCCAGTACTTC. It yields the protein CASSPLEKGQGETQYF.

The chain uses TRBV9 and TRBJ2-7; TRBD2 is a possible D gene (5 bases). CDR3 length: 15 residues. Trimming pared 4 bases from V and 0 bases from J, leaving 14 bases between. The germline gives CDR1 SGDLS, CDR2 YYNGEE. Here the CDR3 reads CASSRDGTSSYEQYF. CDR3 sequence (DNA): TGTGCCAGCAGCCGGGATGGAACGAGCTCCTACGAGCAGTACTTC.

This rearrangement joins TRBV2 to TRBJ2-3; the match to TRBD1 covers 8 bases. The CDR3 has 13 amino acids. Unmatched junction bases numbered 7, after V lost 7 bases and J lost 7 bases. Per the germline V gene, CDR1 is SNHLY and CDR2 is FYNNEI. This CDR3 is CASTGQGMNTQYF. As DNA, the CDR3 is TGTGCCAGCACCGGACAGGGAATGAATACGCAGTATTTT. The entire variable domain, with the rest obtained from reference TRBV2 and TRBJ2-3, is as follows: EPEVTQTPSHQVTQMGQEVILRCVPISNHLYFYWYRQILGQKVEFLVSFYNNEISEKSEIFDDQFSVERPDGSNFTLKIRSTKLEDSAMYFCASTGQGMNTQYFGPGTRLTVL.

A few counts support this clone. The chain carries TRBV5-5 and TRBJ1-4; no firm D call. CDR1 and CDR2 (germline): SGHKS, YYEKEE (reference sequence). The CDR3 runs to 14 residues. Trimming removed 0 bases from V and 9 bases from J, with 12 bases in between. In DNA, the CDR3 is TGTGCCAGCAGCTTGGTGTATGGTAGCCAAAAACTGTTTTTT. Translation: CASSLVYGSQKLFF. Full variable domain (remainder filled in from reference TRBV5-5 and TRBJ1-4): DAGVTQSPTHLIKTRGQQVTLRCSPISGHKSVSWYQQVLGQGPQFIFQYYEKEERGRGNFPDRFSARQFPNYSSELNVNALLLGDSALYLCASSLVYGSQKLFFGSGTQLSVL.

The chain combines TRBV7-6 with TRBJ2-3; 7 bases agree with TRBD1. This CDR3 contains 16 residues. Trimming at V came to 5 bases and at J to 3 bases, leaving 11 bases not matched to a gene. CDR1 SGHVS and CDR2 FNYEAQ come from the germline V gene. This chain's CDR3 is CASSPRQGSLTDTQYF. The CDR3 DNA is TGTGCCAGCAGCCCCCGACAGGGTAGTTTAACAGATACGCAGTATTTT.

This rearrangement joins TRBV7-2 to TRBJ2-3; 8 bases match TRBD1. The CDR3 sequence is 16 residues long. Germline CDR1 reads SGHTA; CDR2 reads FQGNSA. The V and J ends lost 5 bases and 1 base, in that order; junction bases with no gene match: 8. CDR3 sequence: CASSRPETGGTDTQYF. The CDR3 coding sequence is TGTGCCAGCAGCCGACCGGAGACAGGGGGCACAGATACGCAGTATTTT. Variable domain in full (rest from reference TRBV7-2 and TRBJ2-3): GAGVSQSPSNKVTEKGKDVELRCDPISGHTALYWYRQSLGQGLEFLIYFQGNSAPDKSGLPSDRFSAERTGGSVSTLTIQRTQQEDSAVYLCASSRPETGGTDTQYFGPGTRLTVL.

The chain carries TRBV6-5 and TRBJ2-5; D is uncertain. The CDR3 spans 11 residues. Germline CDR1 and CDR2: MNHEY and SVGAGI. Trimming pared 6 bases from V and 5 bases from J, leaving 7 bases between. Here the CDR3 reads CASSHQETQYF. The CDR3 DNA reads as TGTGCCAGCAGCCATCAGGAGACCCAGTACTTC.

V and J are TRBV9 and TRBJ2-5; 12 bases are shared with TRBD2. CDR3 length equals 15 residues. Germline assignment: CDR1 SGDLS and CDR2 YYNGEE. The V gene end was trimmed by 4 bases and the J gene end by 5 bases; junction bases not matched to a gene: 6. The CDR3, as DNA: TGTGCCAGCAGCCACCCGACTAGCGGGGGTGAGACCCAGTACTTC. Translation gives CASSHPTSGGETQYF.

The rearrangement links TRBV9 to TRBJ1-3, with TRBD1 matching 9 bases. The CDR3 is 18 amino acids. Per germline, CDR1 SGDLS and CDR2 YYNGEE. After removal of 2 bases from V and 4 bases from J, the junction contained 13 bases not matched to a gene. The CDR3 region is CASSVEPTGGMAGNTIYF. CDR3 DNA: TGTGCCAGCAGCGTCGAGCCGACAGGGGGAATGGCCGGAAACACCATATATTTT.

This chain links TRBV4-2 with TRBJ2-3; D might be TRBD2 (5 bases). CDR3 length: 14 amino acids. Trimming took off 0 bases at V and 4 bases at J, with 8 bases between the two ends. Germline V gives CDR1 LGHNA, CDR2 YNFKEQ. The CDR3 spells CASSQEERPDTQYF. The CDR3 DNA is TGTGCCAGCAGCCAAGAAGAGCGGCCAGATACGCAGTATTTT.

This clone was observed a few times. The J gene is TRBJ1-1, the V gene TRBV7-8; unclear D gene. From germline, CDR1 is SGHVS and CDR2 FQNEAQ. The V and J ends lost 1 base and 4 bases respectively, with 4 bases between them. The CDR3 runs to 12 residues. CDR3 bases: TGTGCCAGCAGCTTAGTGGCCACTGAAGCTTTCTTT. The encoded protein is CASSLVATEAFF.

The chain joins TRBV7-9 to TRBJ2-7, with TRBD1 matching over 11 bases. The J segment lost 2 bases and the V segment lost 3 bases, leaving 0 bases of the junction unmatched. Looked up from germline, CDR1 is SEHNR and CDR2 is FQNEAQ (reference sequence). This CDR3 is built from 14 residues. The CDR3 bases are TGTGCCAGCAGCTTGGGACAGGGGGCCTACGAGCAGTACTTC. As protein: CASSLGQGAYEQYF.

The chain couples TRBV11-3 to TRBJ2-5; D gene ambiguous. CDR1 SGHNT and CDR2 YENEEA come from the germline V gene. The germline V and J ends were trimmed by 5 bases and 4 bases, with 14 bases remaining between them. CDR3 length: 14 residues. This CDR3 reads CASSPRSERETQYF. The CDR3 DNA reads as TGTGCCAGCAGCCCCCGATCCGAGCGAGAGACCCAGTACTTC.

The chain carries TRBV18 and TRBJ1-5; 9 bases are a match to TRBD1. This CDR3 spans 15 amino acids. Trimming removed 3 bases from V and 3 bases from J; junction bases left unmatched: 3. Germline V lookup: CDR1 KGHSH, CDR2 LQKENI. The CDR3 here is CASSPDRGINQPQHF. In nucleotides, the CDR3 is TGTGCCAGCTCACCGGACAGGGGAATCAATCAGCCCCAGCATTTT.

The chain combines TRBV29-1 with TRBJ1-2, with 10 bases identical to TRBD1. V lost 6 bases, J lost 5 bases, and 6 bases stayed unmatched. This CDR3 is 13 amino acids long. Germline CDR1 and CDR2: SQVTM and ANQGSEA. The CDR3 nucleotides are TGCAGCGTCGCCGGGACAGGGGAGTATGGCTACACCTTC. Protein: CSVAGTGEYGYTF.